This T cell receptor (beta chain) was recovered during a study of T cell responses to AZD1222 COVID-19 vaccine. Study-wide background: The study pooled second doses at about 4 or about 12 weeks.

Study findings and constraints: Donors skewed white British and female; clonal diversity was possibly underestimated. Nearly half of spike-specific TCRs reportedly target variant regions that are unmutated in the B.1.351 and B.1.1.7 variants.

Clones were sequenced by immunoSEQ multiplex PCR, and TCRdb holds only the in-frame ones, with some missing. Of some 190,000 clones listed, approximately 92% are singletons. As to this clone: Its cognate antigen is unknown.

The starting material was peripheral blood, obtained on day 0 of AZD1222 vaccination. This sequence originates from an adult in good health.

The CDR3 reads CASSPGSTLTYEQYF. The CDR3 DNA is TGTGCCAGCAGCCCCGGGTCTACCCTCACCTACGAGCAGTACTTC. This sequence joins TRBV5-6 and TRBJ2-7; the D is unclear. The CDR3 consists of 15 residues. The germline V gene encodes CDR1 SGHDT and CDR2 YYEEEE. With 4 bases removed from V and 2 bases from J, the gap between germline ends came to 16 bases.